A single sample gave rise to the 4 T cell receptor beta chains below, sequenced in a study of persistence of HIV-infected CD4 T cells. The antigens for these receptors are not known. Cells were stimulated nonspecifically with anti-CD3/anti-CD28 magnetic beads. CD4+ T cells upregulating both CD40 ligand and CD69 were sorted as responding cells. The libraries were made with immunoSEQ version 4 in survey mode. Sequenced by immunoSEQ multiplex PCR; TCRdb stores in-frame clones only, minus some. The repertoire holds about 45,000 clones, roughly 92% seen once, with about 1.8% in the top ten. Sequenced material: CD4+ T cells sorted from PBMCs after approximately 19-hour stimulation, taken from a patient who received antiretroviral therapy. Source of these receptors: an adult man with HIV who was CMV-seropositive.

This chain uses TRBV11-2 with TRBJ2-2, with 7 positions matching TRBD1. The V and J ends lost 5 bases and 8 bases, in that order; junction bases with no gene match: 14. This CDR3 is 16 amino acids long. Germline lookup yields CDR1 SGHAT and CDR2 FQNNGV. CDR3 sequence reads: CASSPPGQSWRGELFF. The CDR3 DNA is TGTGCCAGCAGCCCGCCGGGACAGTCTTGGCGGGGGGAGCTGTTTTTT.

The CDR3 nucleotides are TGTGCCATCAGTGTGGGGTCCGGGACAGGGAGCGGGAACACCATATATTTT. It encodes CAISVGSGTGSGNTIYF. The chain couples TRBV10-3 to TRBJ1-3; TRBD1 aligns across 9 bases. CDR1 and CDR2 from the germline V gene are ENHRY and SYGVKD. The CDR3 has 17 amino acids. V shed 4 bases and J 7 bases; nucleotides not matched to a gene: 14.

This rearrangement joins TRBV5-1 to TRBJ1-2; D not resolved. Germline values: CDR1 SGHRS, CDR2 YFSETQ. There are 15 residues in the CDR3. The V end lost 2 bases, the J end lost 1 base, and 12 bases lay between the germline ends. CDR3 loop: CASSFGGGINYGYTF. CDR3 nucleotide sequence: TGCGCCAGCAGCTTTGGCGGAGGGATTAACTATGGCTACACCTTC.

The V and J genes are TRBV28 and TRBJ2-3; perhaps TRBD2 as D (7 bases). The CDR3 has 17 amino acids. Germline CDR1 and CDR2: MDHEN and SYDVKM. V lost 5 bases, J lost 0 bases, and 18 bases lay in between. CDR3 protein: CASSPPRRGASTDTQYF. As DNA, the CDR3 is TGTGCCAGCAGTCCACCTCGCCGGGGGGCTAGCACAGATACGCAGTATTTT.